This passage covers 30 T cell receptor beta chains from one sample sequenced in a study of blood T cell repertoires in COVID-19. Produced via immunoSEQ multiplex PCR; TCRdb's table is partial and in-frame only. This table has 45,000 or so clones, roughly 73% appearing once. The sample was peripheral blood. These receptors all come from a man older than 75 with acute or convalescent COVID-19.

The V and J genes are TRBV28 and TRBJ1-4; 11 bases map to TRBD1. Trimming at V came to 7 bases and at J to 3 bases, leaving 4 bases not matched to a gene. Looked up from germline, CDR1 is MDHEN and CDR2 is SYDVKM. CDR3 length equals 15 residues. The CDR3 here is CASNGQGAPNEKLFF. CDR3 nucleotides: TGTGCCAGCAATGGACAGGGGGCTCCTAATGAAAAACTGTTTTTT.

This clone was counted a few times. This chain joins TRBV4-3 and TRBJ2-1, with a tentative D call TRBD1 (6 bases). Looked up from germline, CDR1 is LGHNA and CDR2 is YSLEER. V was pared by 5 bases and J by 1 base, with 9 bases between. The CDR3 sequence is 14 residues long. DNA of the CDR3: TGCGCCAGCAGCAGACAGGCGTCCTACAATGAGCAGTTCTTC. It codes for CASSRQASYNEQFF.

The rearrangement uses TRBV6-1 and TRBJ2-2, with D perhaps TRBD2 (6 bases). V lost 4 bases to trimming and J lost 1 base, with 13 bases between them. CDR1 is MNHNS and CDR2 is SASEGT in the germline V gene. CDR3 length equals 16 residues. The CDR3 protein is CASSARRGMNTGELFF. For the CDR3, the DNA is TGTGCCAGCAGTGCCCGCCGGGGGATGAACACCGGGGAGCTGTTTTTT.

The J gene is TRBJ2-7, the V gene TRBV5-1; 8 bases match TRBD1. V lost 0 bases, J lost 6 bases, and 5 bases stayed unmatched. CDR3 length equals 14 residues. CDR1 and CDR2 (germline): SGHRS, YFSETQ. CDR3 region: CASSLAPTGAEQYF. For the CDR3, the DNA is TGCGCCAGCAGCTTGGCGCCGACAGGGGCCGAGCAGTACTTC. Full variable domain (rest looked up from reference TRBV5-1 and TRBJ2-7): KAGVTQTPRYLIKTRGQQVTLSCSPISGHRSVSWYQQTPGQGLQFLFEYFSETQRNKGNFPGRFSGRQFSNSRSEMNVSTLELGDSALYLCASSLAPTGAEQYFGPGTRLTVT.

The genes are TRBV5-6 and TRBJ2-4; TRBD1 aligns across 7 bases. V trimming: 4 bases; J trimming: 0 bases; junction bases outside the gene matches: 7. The CDR3 consists of 16 residues. Germline V gene sequence: CDR1 SGHDT, CDR2 YYEEEE. CDR3 in DNA: TGTGCCAGCAGCGGGGACAGCCAACTAGCCAAAAACATTCAGTACTTC. It yields the protein CASSGDSQLAKNIQYF.

The chain combines TRBV6-5 with TRBJ1-1; maybe TRBD1 (5 bases). V dropped 5 bases and J dropped 7 bases, with 11 bases sitting between them. CDR1 is MNHEY and CDR2 is SVGAGI in the germline V gene. CDR3 length equals 12 residues. CDR3 in DNA: TGTGCCAGCAGTCCGGACACGGGTGAAGCTTTCTTT. Translated: CASSPDTGEAFF.

The gene calls are TRBV15 and TRBJ2-5; 7 bases fit TRBD2. The CDR3 covers 14 residues. Germline CDR1 and CDR2: LNHNV and YYDKDF (reference sequence). Trimming took 0 bases from V and 4 from J; bases not matched to a gene: 2. The chain's CDR3 is CATSRDPGGETQYF. The CDR3 bases are TGTGCCACCAGCAGAGATCCGGGGGGAGAGACCCAGTACTTC.

The CDR3 sequence is CSVRGGEVRNTEAFF. The CDR3, as DNA: TGCAGCGTTCGGGGGGGCGAGGTCCGGAACACTGAAGCTTTCTTT. The gene calls are TRBV29-1 and TRBJ1-1; TRBD1 might be the D (6 bases). This CDR3 is built from 15 residues. From germline, CDR1 is SQVTM and CDR2 ANQGSEA. Between the trimmed V and J ends, which lost 5 bases and 1 base, there was a span of 17 bases.

This sequence joins TRBV19 and TRBJ2-3; 9 bases map to TRBD2. Germline V CDR1 and CDR2: LNHDA, SQIVND (reference sequence). This CDR3 region has 15 residues. The V segment lost 6 bases and the J segment 0 bases; nucleotides outside the gene matches: 4. The CDR3 DNA sequence: TGTGCCAGTAGCCAACTAGCGGGCAGCACAGATACGCAGTATTTT. This gives the protein CASSQLAGSTDTQYF. Combining the CDR3 with reference TRBV19 and TRBJ2-3 gives the whole variable domain DGGITQSPKYLFRKEGQNVTLSCEQNLNHDAMYWYRQDPGQGLRLIYYSQIVNDFQKGDIAEGYSVSREKKESFPLTVTSAQKNPTAFYLCASSQLAGSTDTQYFGPGTRLTVL.

The rearrangement joins TRBV6-6 to TRBJ2-1; a possible D gene is TRBD2 (5 bases). Germline CDR1 and CDR2: MNHNY and SVGAGI (reference sequence). Trimming stripped 0 bases from V and 3 bases from J, with 6 bases between. CDR3 length: 14 amino acids. DNA for the CDR3: TGTGCCAGCAGTTACTCGAGGGTCTACAATGAGCAGTTCTTC. This translates into CASSYSRVYNEQFF.

The V gene is TRBV5-1, the J gene TRBJ1-1; 7 nucleotides align to TRBD1. V shed 4 bases and J 4 bases; nucleotides not matched to a gene: 10. CDR1 and CDR2 (germline): SGHRS, YFSETQ. The CDR3 spans 15 residues. This chain's CDR3 is CASSQDRASGTEAFF. CDR3 coding DNA: TGCGCCAGCAGCCAAGACAGGGCATCGGGCACTGAAGCTTTCTTT.

V usage is TRBV7-2 and J usage is TRBJ1-3, with no clear D. Germline CDR1 reads SGHTA; CDR2 reads FQGNSA. V lost 5 bases, J lost 0 bases, and 11 bases lay in between. The CDR3 spans 15 residues. CDR3: CASSQVWSSGNTIYF. The CDR3 DNA reads as TGTGCCAGCAGCCAAGTTTGGAGCTCTGGAAACACCATATATTTT.

This clone was detected only a few times. This chain uses TRBV6-2 or TRBV6-3 with TRBJ2-7; 8 nucleotides line up with TRBD1. CDR3 size: 13 residues. CDR1 is MNHEY and CDR2 is SVGEGT in the germline V gene. After removal of 6 bases from V and 4 bases from J, the junction contained 5 bases not matched to a gene. The CDR3 loop reads CASSGQGLYEQYF. The CDR3, as DNA: TGTGCCAGCAGCGGACAGGGATTATACGAGCAGTACTTC.

The chain uses TRBV7-8 and TRBJ1-4, with TRBD1 as a possible D gene (5 bases). V lost 5 bases, J lost 10 bases, and 20 bases lay in between. The CDR3 has 15 residues. Germline CDR1 SGHVS, CDR2 FQNEAQ. The CDR3 is CASSKVSGNGAKLFF. The CDR3 coding sequence is TGTGCCAGCAGCAAAGTTTCAGGGAACGGAGCAAAACTGTTTTTT. Together with reference TRBV7-8 and TRBJ1-4, the CDR3 gives the full variable domain: GAGVSQSPRYKVAKRGQDVALRCDPISGHVSLFWYQQALGQGPEFLTYFQNEAQLDKSGLPSDRFFAERPEGSVSTLKIQRTQQEDSAVYLCASSKVSGNGAKLFFGSGTQLSVL.

This chain uses TRBV19 with TRBJ2-1; 14 bases are shared with TRBD2. This CDR3 contains 17 residues. Germline V lookup: CDR1 LNHDA, CDR2 SQIVND (reference sequence). Trimming cost V 4 bases and J 8 bases; bases outside gene matches: 10. The CDR3 coding sequence is TGTGCCAGTAGTACCGGGGCGACTAGCGGGAGGGCCTATGAGCAGTTCTTC. Encoded protein: CASSTGATSGRAYEQFF.

V is TRBV7-2 and J is TRBJ1-5; D is unresolved. Germline assignment: CDR1 SGHTA and CDR2 FQGNSA. V lost 3 bases, J lost 7 bases, and 13 bases lay in between. This CDR3 region has 14 residues. The CDR3 DNA is TGTGCCAGCAGCTTGGGCGCTGGAGGACAGCCCCAGCATTTT. Protein: CASSLGAGGQPQHF.

V usage is TRBV30 and J usage is TRBJ1-5, with 8 positions matching TRBD1. The CDR3 contains 14 residues. The J segment lost 7 bases and the V segment lost 4 bases, leaving 9 bases of the junction unmatched. Looked up from germline, CDR1 is GTSNPN and CDR2 is SVGIG (reference sequence). CDR3 residues: CAWTSQGAGQPQHF. The CDR3 nucleotides read TGTGCCTGGACCTCCCAGGGGGCAGGACAGCCCCAGCATTTT.

The chain recombines TRBV7-9 with TRBJ1-4; weak D call: TRBD1 (6 bases). Germline CDR1 is SEHNR and CDR2 is FQNEAQ (reference sequence). CDR3 length: 17 amino acids. Trimming removed 5 bases at V and 1 base at J, with 17 bases between. CDR3 nucleotide sequence: TGTGCCAGCAGCCCTGGAGGGGGAGGGTTAACTAATGAAAAACTGTTTTTT. Translated: CASSPGGGGLTNEKLFF. The full variable domain, completed using reference TRBV7-9 and TRBJ1-4, is DTGVSQNPRHKITKRGQNVTFRCDPISEHNRLYWYRQTLGQGPEFLTYFQNEAQLEKSRLLSDRFSAERPKGSFSTLEIQRTEQGDSAMYLCASSPGGGGLTNEKLFFGSGTQLSVL.

There are a few counts of this clone. This chain links TRBV19 with TRBJ2-2; no clear D gene. The V gene lost 3 bases and the J gene lost 0 bases, with 14 bases spanning the gap. Looked up from germline, CDR1 is LNHDA and CDR2 is SQIVND (reference sequence). This CDR3 contains 17 residues. CDR3 in DNA: TGTGCCAGTAGTATTCCGCCCCCAGGCCCGAACACCGGGGAGCTGTTTTTT. Residues: CASSIPPPGPNTGELFF.

This sequence joins TRBV7-2 and TRBJ1-1, with 7 nucleotides matching TRBD1. V was clipped by 5 bases and J by 4 bases; unmatched bases: 10. The CDR3 covers 15 residues. Germline CDR1 SGHTA, CDR2 FQGNSA. CDR3 DNA sequence: TGTGCCAGCAGCCCGGGCAGGGGGGTAAGCACTGAAGCTTTCTTT. Its protein product is CASSPGRGVSTEAFF.

The chain is built from TRBV28 and TRBJ2-1; 7 bases map to TRBD1. The CDR3 runs to 13 residues. The J segment lost 8 bases and the V segment lost 5 bases, leaving 6 bases of the junction unmatched. CDR1 MDHEN and CDR2 SYDVKM come from the germline V gene. CDR3 protein: CASSLRQGYEQFF. CDR3 nucleotides: TGTGCCAGCAGTCTGCGACAGGGCTATGAGCAGTTCTTC.

This rearrangement joins TRBV7-6 to TRBJ2-2; TRBD2 matches at 12 bases. CDR3 size: 16 residues. V shed 3 bases and J 7 bases; nucleotides not matched to a gene: 6. Germline V lookup: CDR1 SGHVS, CDR2 FNYEAQ. The CDR3 nucleotides read TGTGCCAGCAGCTTTGGACTAGCGGGAAGGGTCGGGGAGCTGTTTTTT. Translation: CASSFGLAGRVGELFF.

V is TRBV19 and J is TRBJ2-2, with D possibly TRBD1 on 6 matching bases. The V end lost 6 bases, the J end lost 4 bases, and 15 bases lay between the germline ends. CDR3 size: 15 residues. Germline CDR1 and CDR2: LNHDA and SQIVND (reference sequence). CDR3 protein: CASRDRGLGTGELFF. CDR3 coding DNA: TGTGCCAGTAGGGACAGAGGCCTGGGCACCGGGGAGCTGTTTTTT.

CDR3 protein: CATSKTGTSAETQYF. Written as DNA, the CDR3 is TGTGCCACCAGCAAAACCGGGACTAGCGCCGAGACCCAGTACTTC. The V call is TRBV15, the J call TRBJ2-5, with 10 nucleotides matching TRBD2. J lost 5 bases, V lost 4 bases, and 7 bases had no gene match. The V gene's germline CDR1 is LNHNV and CDR2 YYDKDF (reference sequence). CDR3 size: 15 residues.

This chain links TRBV5-1 with TRBJ2-5, with D uncertain. The germline V and J ends were trimmed by 2 bases and 1 base, with 6 bases remaining between them. Looked up from germline, CDR1 is SGHRS and CDR2 is YFSETQ. CDR3 size: 13 residues. Here the CDR3 reads CASSFRRQETQYF. The CDR3 bases are TGCGCCAGCAGCTTCCGTCGCCAAGAGACCCAGTACTTC.

This clone was seen only a few times. The CDR3 reads CASSMFAGANNEQFF. The DNA for the CDR3 is TGTGCCAGTAGTATGTTTGCGGGAGCGAACAATGAGCAGTTCTTC. The V call is TRBV19, the J call TRBJ2-1, with 7 bases aligning to TRBD2. Germline assignment: CDR1 LNHDA and CDR2 SQIVND (reference sequence). The trim removed 3 bases at V and 5 bases at J, leaving 7 bases unmatched. CDR3 length: 15 residues.

This clone was counted a single time. The chain is built from TRBV19 and TRBJ2-7; 8 bases line up with TRBD1. Germline CDR1 LNHDA, CDR2 SQIVND (reference sequence). This CDR3 comprises 15 residues. The V segment lost 2 bases and the J segment 2 bases; nucleotides outside the gene matches: 5. The CDR3 DNA reads TGTGCCAGTAGTATAAGGACAGGGACCCCCTACGAGCAGTACTTC. It yields the protein CASSIRTGTPYEQYF.

This clone was seen a handful of times. This chain uses TRBV6-5 with TRBJ2-5, with 9 bases matching TRBD1. Germline CDR1 MNHEY, CDR2 SVGAGI. V shed 5 bases and J 3 bases; nucleotides not matched to a gene: 4. The CDR3 sequence is 14 residues long. The CDR3 coding sequence is TGTGCCAGCAGTCCGGACAGGGGAAAAGAGACCCAGTACTTC. Protein product: CASSPDRGKETQYF.

V gene TRBV2 combines with J gene TRBJ2-1, with D uncertain. The CDR3 has 14 residues. The V gene lost 9 bases and the J gene lost 3 bases, with 15 bases spanning the gap. Germline assignment: CDR1 SNHLY and CDR2 FYNNEI. The CDR3 coding sequence is TGTGCCAGTAGTAATCCCCCCCTCTACAATGAGCAGTTCTTC. Translation gives CASSNPPLYNEQFF.

The rearrangement uses TRBV6-5 and TRBJ2-7, with 7 bases fitting TRBD1. Trimming cost V 6 bases and J 3 bases; bases outside gene matches: 11. CDR1 and CDR2 from the germline V gene are MNHEY and SVGAGI. The CDR3 has 15 amino acids. In DNA form, the CDR3 reads TGTGCCAGCAGCAAGAATCAGGGGGACGGCTACGAGCAGTACTTC. It yields the protein CASSKNQGDGYEQYF.